Listed below are T cell receptor beta chains from one sample, sequenced in a study of blood T cell repertoires in COVID-19. TCRdb keeps only in-frame clones here, not all; method: immunoSEQ multiplex PCR. The repertoire has some 290,000 clones, under 90% of them found once; the top ten carry about 9.4%. Sequencing used PBMCs or T cells enriched from blood (not recorded which). The source of these receptors is a woman in her 30s who had recovered from COVID-19. Each CDR3 is given with its conserved first and last residue. D genes are given only for firm matches. Some rows have no size entry. The others give once, few or many, or a class for an expanded clone.

J	V	D	size	CDR3	DNA
TRBJ1-5	TRBV28	-	-	CASSSAGEGDQPQHF	TGTGCCAGCAGTTCAGCAGGGGAGGGGGATCAGCCCCAGCATTTT
TRBJ1-2	TRBV10-2	-	-	CASSESTANYGYTF	TGCGCCAGCAGTGAGTCAACTGCTAACTATGGCTACACCTTC
TRBJ1-1	TRBV15	-	-	CATSKGEGSTEAFF	TGTGCCACCAGCAAGGGGGAGGGAAGCACTGAAGCTTTCTTT
TRBJ2-7	TRBV7-3	TRBD2	-	CASSVLAGARNEQYF	TGTGCCAGCAGCGTGCTAGCGGGAGCCAGAAACGAGCAGTACTTC
TRBJ2-7	TRBV19	TRBD2	-	CASSGTGTSGDEQYF	TGTGCCAGTAGTGGAACCGGGACTAGTGGGGACGAGCAGTACTTC
TRBJ1-1	TRBV23-1	-	-	CASSQIFRENTEAFF	TGCGCCAGCAGTCAAATTTTCAGGGAGAACACTGAAGCTTTCTTT
TRBJ1-1	TRBV12-3/TRBV12-4	-	-	CASRQTGNTEAFF	TGTGCCAGCAGGCAGACAGGGAACACTGAAGCTTTCTTT
TRBJ2-7	TRBV29-1	-	-	CSVGSGAYEQYF	TGCAGCGTCGGTTCAGGGGCCTACGAGCAGTACTTC
TRBJ1-5	TRBV18	-	-	CASSPGRGGANQPQHF	TGTGCCAGCTCACCCGGTCGGGGGGGGGCAAATCAGCCCCAGCATTTT
TRBJ1-6	TRBV5-1	-	-	CASSEGSSSYNSPLHF	TGCGCCAGCAGCGAGGGATCTAGCTCCTATAATTCACCCCTCCACTTT
TRBJ2-1	TRBV14	TRBD2	-	CASSRTSGREDEQFF	TGTGCCAGCAGCCGGACTAGCGGGAGAGAGGATGAGCAGTTCTTC
TRBJ2-7	TRBV3-1/TRBV3-2	-	-	CASSPRGSYEQYF	TGTGCCAGCAGCCCACGAGGCTCCTACGAGCAGTACTTC
TRBJ2-5	TRBV5-6	-	-	CASSLIAGPYQETQYF	TGTGCCAGCAGCTTGATCGCAGGGCCGTACCAAGAGACCCAGTACTTC
TRBJ2-7	TRBV12-5	TRBD2	-	CASGLVLSGRAVEQYF	TGTGCTAGTGGTTTGGTACTCAGCGGGAGGGCCGTCGAGCAGTACTTC
TRBJ2-7	TRBV24-1	-	once	CATSSPTQVTSSYEQYF	TGTGCCACCAGTTCCCCAACACAGGTGACGAGCTCCTACGAGCAGTACTTC
TRBJ1-5	TRBV5-6	-	-	CASSLSGANNQPQHF	TGTGCCAGCAGCTTGAGTGGGGCAAACAATCAGCCCCAGCATTTT
TRBJ1-3	TRBV2	-	-	CASSDEGGTIYF	TGTGCCAGCAGTGATGAAGGGGGCACCATATATTTT
TRBJ1-3	TRBV3-1/TRBV3-2	-	-	CASSQEFRGPGNTIYF	TGTGCCAGCAGCCAAGAGTTCAGGGGTCCCGGAAACACCATATATTTT
TRBJ2-7	TRBV30	TRBD1	-	CAWSVLGTGGSYEQYF	TGTGCCTGGAGTGTACTCGGGACAGGGGGGTCCTACGAGCAGTACTTC
TRBJ2-7	TRBV3-1/TRBV3-2	TRBD2	-	CASSQRGLAGGPNYEQYF	TGTGCCAGCAGCCAACGGGGACTAGCGGGAGGGCCGAACTACGAGCAGTACTTC
TRBJ2-5	TRBV10-3	TRBD2	-	CAISLKTSGGETQYF	TGTGCCATCAGTCTGAAGACTAGCGGAGGGGAGACCCAGTACTTC
TRBJ2-1	TRBV27	TRBD2	-	CASSFSRTSGTNEQFF	TGTGCCAGCAGTTTTAGTAGGACTAGCGGGACCAATGAGCAGTTCTTC
TRBJ1-3	TRBV19	-	-	CASSWAGASSGNTIYF	TGTGCCAGTAGTTGGGCAGGTGCTTCGTCTGGAAACACCATATATTTT
TRBJ2-5	TRBV3-1/TRBV3-2	TRBD2	-	CASSQVLELAGDAETQYF	TGTGCCAGCAGCCAAGTTTTAGAACTAGCGGGAGACGCGGAGACCCAGTACTTC
TRBJ2-7	TRBV7-9	TRBD2	once	CASSSGRAHEQYF	TGTGCCAGCAGCAGCGGGAGGGCCCACGAGCAGTACTTC
TRBJ1-5	TRBV30	-	-	CAWSGGWGNQPQHF	TGTGCCTGGAGTGGAGGGTGGGGCAATCAGCCCCAGCATTTT
TRBJ1-5	TRBV24-1	-	-	CATSDSGTPYSNQPQHF	TGTGCCACCAGTGATTCAGGGACACCTTATAGCAATCAGCCCCAGCATTTT